Here is one T cell receptor beta chain with its context. The sample comes from a study of blood T cell repertoires in COVID-19. Overall study: The United States, Italy and Spain provided the acute and convalescent COVID-19 samples.

Across over 20 US areas, participants ranged in age from roughly 18 to 95 years. Grouping used clinical history reported by participants in a survey and questionnaire. How the authors handled the data: Amplifying reference gene primers gave estimates of nucleated cell counts. Sequencing used immunoSEQ multiplex PCR; TCRdb keeps in-frame clones, though not all of them. For V, J and clone size, that table is used; D and trimming come from the DNA. The sample has a few hundred thousand clones, 91% seen once. The J segment lost 5 bases and the V segment lost 9 bases, leaving 11 bases of the junction unmatched. Germline values: CDR1 SGHTA, CDR2 FQGNSA. The CDR3 spans 14 residues.

The chain carries TRBV7-2 and TRBJ1-2; 8 nucleotides match TRBD1. What was sequenced was PBMCs or T cells enriched from blood (not recorded which). The TCR originated in a human donor in a cohort exposed to, infected with or recovered from COVID-19 (not recorded which). The donor label of this sample is uncertain. CDR3 loop: CASWTGHKGYGYTF. The CDR3 DNA follows: TGTGCCAGTTGGACAGGGCATAAGGGATATGGCTACACCTTC.